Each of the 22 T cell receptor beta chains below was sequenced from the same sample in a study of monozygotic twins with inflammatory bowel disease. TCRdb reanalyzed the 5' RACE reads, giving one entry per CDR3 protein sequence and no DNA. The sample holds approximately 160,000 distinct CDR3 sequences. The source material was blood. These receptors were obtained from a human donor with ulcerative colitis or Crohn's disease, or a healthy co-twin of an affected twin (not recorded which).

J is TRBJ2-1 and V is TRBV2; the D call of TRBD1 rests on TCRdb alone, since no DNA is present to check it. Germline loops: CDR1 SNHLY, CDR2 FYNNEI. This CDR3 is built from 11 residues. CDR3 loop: CASPPGTGGFF.

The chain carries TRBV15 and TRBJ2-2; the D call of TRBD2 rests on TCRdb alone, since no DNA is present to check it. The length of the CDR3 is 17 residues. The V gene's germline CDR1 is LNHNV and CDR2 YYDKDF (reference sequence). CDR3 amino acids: CATSRAGLAGNTGELFF.

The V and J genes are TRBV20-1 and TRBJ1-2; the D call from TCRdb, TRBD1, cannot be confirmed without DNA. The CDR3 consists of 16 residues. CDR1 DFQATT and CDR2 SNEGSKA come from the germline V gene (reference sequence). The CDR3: CSAFSPSGQRNYGYTF.

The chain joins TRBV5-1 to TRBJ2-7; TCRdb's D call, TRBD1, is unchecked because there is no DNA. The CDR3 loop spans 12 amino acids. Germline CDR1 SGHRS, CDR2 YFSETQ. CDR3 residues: CASSPGQYEQYF. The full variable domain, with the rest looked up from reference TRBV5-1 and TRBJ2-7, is KAGVTQTPRYLIKTRGQQVTLSCSPISGHRSVSWYQQTPGQGLQFLFEYFSETQRNKGNFPGRFSGRQFSNSRSEMNVSTLELGDSALYLCASSPGQYEQYFGPGTRLTVT.

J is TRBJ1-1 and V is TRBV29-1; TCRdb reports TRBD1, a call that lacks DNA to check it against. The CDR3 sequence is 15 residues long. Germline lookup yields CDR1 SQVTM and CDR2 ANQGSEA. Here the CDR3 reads CSVDRGFGGSTEAFF.

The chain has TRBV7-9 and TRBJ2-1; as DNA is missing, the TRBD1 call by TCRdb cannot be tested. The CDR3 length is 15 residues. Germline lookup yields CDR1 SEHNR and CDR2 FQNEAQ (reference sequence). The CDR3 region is CASSPERGSPGEQFF.

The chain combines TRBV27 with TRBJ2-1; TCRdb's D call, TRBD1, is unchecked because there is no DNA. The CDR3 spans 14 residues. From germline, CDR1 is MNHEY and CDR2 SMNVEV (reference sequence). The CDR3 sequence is CASSLRTPYNEQFF.

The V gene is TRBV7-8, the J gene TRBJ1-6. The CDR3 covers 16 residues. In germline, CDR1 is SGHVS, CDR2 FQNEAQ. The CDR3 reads CASSLDLRTVNSPLHF.

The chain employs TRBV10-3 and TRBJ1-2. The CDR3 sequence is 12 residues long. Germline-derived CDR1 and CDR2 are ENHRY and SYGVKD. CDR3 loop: CAIKWANYGYTF.

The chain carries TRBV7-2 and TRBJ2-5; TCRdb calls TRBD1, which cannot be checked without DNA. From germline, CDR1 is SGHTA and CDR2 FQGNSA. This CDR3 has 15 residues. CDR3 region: CASSFDRGFQETQYF. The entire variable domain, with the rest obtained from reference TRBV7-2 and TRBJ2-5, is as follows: GAGVSQSPSNKVTEKGKDVELRCDPISGHTALYWYRQSLGQGLEFLIYFQGNSAPDKSGLPSDRFSAERTGGSVSTLTIQRTQQEDSAVYLCASSFDRGFQETQYFGPGTRLLVL.

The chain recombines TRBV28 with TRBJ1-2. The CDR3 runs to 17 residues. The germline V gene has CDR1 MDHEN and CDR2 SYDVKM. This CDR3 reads CASSPTGWEAGGYGYTF.

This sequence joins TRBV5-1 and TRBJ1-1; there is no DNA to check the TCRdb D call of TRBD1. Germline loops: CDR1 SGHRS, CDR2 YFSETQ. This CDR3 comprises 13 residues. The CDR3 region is CASSRQGATEAFF. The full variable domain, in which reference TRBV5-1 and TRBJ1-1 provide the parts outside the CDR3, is KAGVTQTPRYLIKTRGQQVTLSCSPISGHRSVSWYQQTPGQGLQFLFEYFSETQRNKGNFPGRFSGRQFSNSRSEMNVSTLELGDSALYLCASSRQGATEAFFGQGTRLTVV.

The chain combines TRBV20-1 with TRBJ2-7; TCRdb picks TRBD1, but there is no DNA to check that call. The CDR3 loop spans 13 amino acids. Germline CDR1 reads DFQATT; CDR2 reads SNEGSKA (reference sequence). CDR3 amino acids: CSARQALPGPGYF.

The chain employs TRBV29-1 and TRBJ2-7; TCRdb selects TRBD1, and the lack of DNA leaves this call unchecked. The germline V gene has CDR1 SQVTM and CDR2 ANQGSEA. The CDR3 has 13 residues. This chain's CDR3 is CSVEGRMGGEQYF.

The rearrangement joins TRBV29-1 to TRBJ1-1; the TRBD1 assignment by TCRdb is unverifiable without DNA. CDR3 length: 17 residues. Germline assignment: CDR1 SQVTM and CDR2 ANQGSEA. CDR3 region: CSVGGIRDRLMNTEAFF.

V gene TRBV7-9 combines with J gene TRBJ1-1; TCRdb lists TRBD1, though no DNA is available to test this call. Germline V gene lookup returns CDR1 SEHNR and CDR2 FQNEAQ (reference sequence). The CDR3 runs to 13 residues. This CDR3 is CASSLVGGPEAFF.

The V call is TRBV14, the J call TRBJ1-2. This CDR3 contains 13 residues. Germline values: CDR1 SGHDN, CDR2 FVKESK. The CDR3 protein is CASGEAGLYGYTF.

The CDR3 here is CSVDRDRASPNYGYTF. The chain employs TRBV29-1 and TRBJ1-2; TCRdb returns TRBD1, unconfirmable since there is no DNA. Per germline, CDR1 SQVTM and CDR2 ANQGSEA. The CDR3 spans 16 residues.

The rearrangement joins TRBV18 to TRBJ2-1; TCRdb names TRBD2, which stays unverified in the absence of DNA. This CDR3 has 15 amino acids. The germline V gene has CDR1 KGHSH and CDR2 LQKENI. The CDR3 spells CASSPARTSGGALFF.

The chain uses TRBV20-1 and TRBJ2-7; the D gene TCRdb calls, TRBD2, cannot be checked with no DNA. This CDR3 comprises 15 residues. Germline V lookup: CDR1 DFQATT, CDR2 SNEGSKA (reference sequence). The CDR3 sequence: CSATEREGLLGEQYF.

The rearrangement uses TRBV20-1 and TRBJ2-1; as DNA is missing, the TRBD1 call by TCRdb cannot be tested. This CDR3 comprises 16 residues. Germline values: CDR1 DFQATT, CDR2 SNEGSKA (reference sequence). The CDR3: CSARDGGRGLYNEQFF.

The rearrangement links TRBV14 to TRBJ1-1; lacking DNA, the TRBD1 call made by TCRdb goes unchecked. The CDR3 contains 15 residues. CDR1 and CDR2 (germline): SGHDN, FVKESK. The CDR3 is CASSRRTGLNTEAFF. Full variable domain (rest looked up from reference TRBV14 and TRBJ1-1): EAGVTQFPSHSVIEKGQTVTLRCDPISGHDNLYWYRRVMGKEIKFLLHFVKESKQDESGMPNNRFLAERTGGTYSTLKVQPAELEDSGVYFCASSRRTGLNTEAFFGQGTRLTVV.